The 10 T cell receptor beta chains below come from one sample, sequenced in a study of technical replicates of blood from a handful of donors. The table came from immunoSEQ multiplex PCR; TCRdb's copy has only in-frame clones and leaves some out. The sample gives some 69,000 clones, approximately 88% of which show up once; about 4.5% is in the top ten. The sequenced sample consisted of PBMCs. The receptor source for this set is a human donor in good health. Some clones in this sample may be carry-over from other donors' samples.

The rearrangement uses TRBV30 and TRBJ2-1; 7 bases are shared with TRBD1. J was trimmed by 4 bases and V by 5 bases; bases with no gene match: 2. The CDR3 runs to 12 residues. Germline CDR1 reads GTSNPN; CDR2 reads SVGIG (reference sequence). The CDR3 loop reads CAWGRGYNEQFF. The CDR3 coding sequence is TGTGCCTGGGGCAGGGGGTACAATGAGCAGTTCTTC.

The chain carries TRBV6-1 and TRBJ1-4, with D perhaps TRBD1 (5 bases). This CDR3 contains 13 residues. Looked up from germline, CDR1 is MNHNS and CDR2 is SASEGT. Deletions cut 6 bases from V and 8 bases from J, with 13 bases between. The CDR3 is CASRAGPGEKLFF. The CDR3 DNA follows: TGTGCCAGCAGAGCAGGGCCCGGCGAAAAACTGTTTTTT.

This chain uses TRBV19 with TRBJ2-7; D is perhaps TRBD1 (5 bases). Germline lookup yields CDR1 LNHDA and CDR2 SQIVND (reference sequence). This CDR3 comprises 14 residues. V was trimmed by 5 bases and J by 3 bases, leaving 14 bases between them. The CDR3: CASSSRQSRYEQYF. Here the CDR3 DNA reads TGTGCCAGTAGTTCACGACAGAGCCGCTACGAGCAGTACTTC.

V and J are TRBV10-3 and TRBJ1-2; D is unclear. Germline assignment: CDR1 ENHRY and CDR2 SYGVKD. CDR3 length: 13 residues. V was shortened by 2 bases and J by 8 bases, with 12 bases between the two germline ends. CDR3 DNA: TGTGCCATCAGTGAGACGACGGGAGGAGGCTACACCTTC. Translated, it gives CAISETTGGGYTF.

The rearrangement uses TRBV5-6 and TRBJ2-2, with a possible D match to TRBD2 (5 bases). The CDR3 length is 15 residues. Germline CDR1 is SGHDT and CDR2 is YYEEEE. Trimming pared 1 base from V and 0 bases from J, leaving 7 bases between. CDR3 DNA sequence: TGTGCCAGCAGCTTGTACGGGACGAACACCGGGGAGCTGTTTTTT. It is translated as CASSLYGTNTGELFF.

The V and J genes are TRBV4-2 and TRBJ2-1; 9 positions match TRBD2. With V trimmed by 4 bases and J by 3 bases, 4 bases remained unmatched. CDR3 length equals 15 residues. Germline V CDR1 and CDR2: LGHNA, YNFKEQ. Here the CDR3 DNA reads TGTGCCAGCAGCCGAAGGACTAGCGACTACAATGAGCAGTTCTTC. The encoded protein is CASSRRTSDYNEQFF.

This chain links TRBV7-8 with TRBJ1-5; no reliable D call. CDR3 length equals 16 residues. Germline CDR1 is SGHVS and CDR2 is FQNEAQ. Trimming stripped 2 bases from V and 0 bases from J, with 11 bases between. The CDR3 here is CASSLRTENSNQPQHF. CDR3 sequence (DNA): TGTGCCAGCAGCTTAAGGACTGAAAATAGCAATCAGCCCCAGCATTTT.

The rearrangement uses TRBV7-2 and TRBJ2-7, with a tentative D call TRBD1 (6 bases). CDR1 and CDR2 from the germline V gene are SGHTA and FQGNSA. Trimming stripped 5 bases from V and 3 bases from J, with 11 bases between. The length of the CDR3 is 13 residues. The CDR3 sequence: CASSQTGGYEQYF. CDR3 DNA sequence: TGTGCCAGCAGCCAGACAGGAGGCTACGAGCAGTACTTC.

The chain carries TRBV29-1 and TRBJ2-1, with TRBD2 identical over 8 bases. In germline, CDR1 is SQVTM, CDR2 ANQGSEA. The CDR3 length is 14 residues. Trimming took 8 bases from V and 7 from J; bases not matched to a gene: 13. Here the CDR3 reads CSSSVSGGKNEQFF. CDR3 DNA sequence: TGCAGCTCTTCGGTGAGCGGGGGCAAGAATGAGCAGTTCTTC.

This clone came up a few times. The CDR3 is CASSMNTEAFF. CDR3 coding DNA: TGTGCCAGCTCTATGAACACTGAAGCTTTCTTT. V and J are TRBV4-2 and TRBJ1-1; D call uncertain. Between the trimmed V and J ends, which lost 8 bases and 0 bases, there was a span of 4 bases. The CDR3 is 11 residues long. Germline V gives CDR1 LGHNA, CDR2 YNFKEQ.